This T cell receptor beta chain was observed in a study of blood T cell repertoires in COVID-19. With V trimmed by 6 bases and J by 9 bases, 5 bases remained unmatched. CDR3 length equals 12 residues. Measured with immunoSEQ multiplex PCR; TCRdb has only the in-frame clones, and not every one. The repertoire holds about 220,000 clones, with roughly 85% as singletons. The V call is TRBV12-3 or TRBV12-4, the J call TRBJ2-1; 7 nucleotides match TRBD1. The origin of this receptor is a woman in her 70s with COVID-19, enrolled during active disease. Material for sequencing was peripheral blood. This CDR3 is CASRTTGTEQFF. The CDR3 DNA reads TGTGCCAGCAGAACGACAGGGACTGAGCAGTTCTTC.